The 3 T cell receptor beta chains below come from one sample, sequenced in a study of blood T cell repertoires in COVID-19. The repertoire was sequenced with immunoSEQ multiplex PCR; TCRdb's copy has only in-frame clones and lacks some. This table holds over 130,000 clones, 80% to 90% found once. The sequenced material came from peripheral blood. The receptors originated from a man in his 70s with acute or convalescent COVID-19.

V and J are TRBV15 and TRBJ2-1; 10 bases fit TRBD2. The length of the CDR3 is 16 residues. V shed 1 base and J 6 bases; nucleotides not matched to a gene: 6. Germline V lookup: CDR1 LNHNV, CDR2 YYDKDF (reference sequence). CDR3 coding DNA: TGTGCCACCAGCAGAGGGCTAGCGGGAGCTCTCAATGAGCAGTTCTTC. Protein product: CATSRGLAGALNEQFF.

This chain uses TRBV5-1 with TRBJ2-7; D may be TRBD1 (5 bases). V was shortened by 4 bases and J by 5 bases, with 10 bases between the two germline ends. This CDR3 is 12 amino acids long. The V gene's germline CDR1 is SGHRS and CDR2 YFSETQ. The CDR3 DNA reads TGCGCCAGCAGCAATCAGGGAAACGAGCAGTACTTC. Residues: CASSNQGNEQYF.

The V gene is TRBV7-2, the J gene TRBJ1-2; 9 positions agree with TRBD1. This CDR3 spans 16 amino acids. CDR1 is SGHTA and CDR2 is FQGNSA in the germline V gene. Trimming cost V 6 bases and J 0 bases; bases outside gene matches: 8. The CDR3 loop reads CASRLTGGTPNYGYTF. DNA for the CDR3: TGTGCCAGCAGATTGACAGGGGGGACACCTAACTATGGCTACACCTTC.